This TCR beta chain derives from a study of T cell clonality in common variable immunodeficiency. The ends were cut back, 6 bases at V and 6 bases at J, with 15 bases in the middle. The CDR3 is 14 residues long. The germline CDR1 and CDR2 sequences are SEHNR and FQNEAQ (reference sequence). General study points: Authors noted CVID clonality's cause needs subpopulation repertoire sequencing. Reportedly, TCR beta sequences from common variable immunodeficiency showed fewer deletions and N-nucleotide insertions.

The protocol was immunoSEQ multiplex PCR, while the TCRdb copy is restricted to in-frame clones and leaves out a portion. The sample presents around 3,700 clones, none singletons. Concerning this clone itself: Its cognate antigen is unknown. With the read ending 3 residues before the CDR3 end, the germline J gene is used to fill in that end.

Of CVID subjects, under 16 were female and 30 or so male, mean age approximately 40. Each donor provided about 5 to 9 ml of heparinized whole blood. This TCR was recovered from a human donor with common variable immunodeficiency. The rearrangement uses TRBV7-9 and TRBJ2-1; the D gene is possibly TRBD2 (5 bases). The sample consisted of peripheral blood mononuclear cells. Here the CDR3 reads CASSSSLAGNEQFF. CDR3 DNA (partial): TGTGCCAGCAGTAGCAGCCTAGCTGGCAATGAG.